Listed below are T cell receptor beta chains from one sample, sequenced in a study of T cells in Graves' hyperthyroidism and ophthalmopathy. Each CDR3 protein is one row after TCRdb ran MiXCR on the multiplex PCR reads. This sample has a few hundred thousand distinct CDR3 sequences; about 15% occur once, and the top ten carry 10% to 15%. The sequenced material came from blood. All receptors come from a woman aged 40 to 49 with Graves' hyperthyroidism that later progressed to Graves' ophthalmopathy. CDR3s include the opening cysteine and the closing phenylalanine or tryptophan. The D gene is left open where the match is weak. The size field is filled for only some rows; it gives once, few, many or a size class.

size	J	length	D	V	CDR3	DNA
many	TRBJ2-5	13	-	TRBV10-2	CASSVGRWETQYF	TGCGCCAGCAGTGTTGGGAGGTGGGAGACCCAGTACTTC
many	TRBJ2-2	15	-	TRBV5-1	CASSVLSANTGELFF	TGCGCCAGCAGCGTACTCTCGGCGAACACCGGGGAGCTGTTTTTT
many	TRBJ2-1	14	-	TRBV27	CASSSTTSYNEQFF	TGTGCCAGCAGTTCCACGACTAGTTACAATGAGCAGTTCTTC
-	TRBJ2-1	14	-	TRBV6-1	CASSWPGGYGEQFF	TGTGCCAGCAGTTGGCCAGGGGGGTATGGTGAGCAGTTCTTC
few	TRBJ1-3	14	-	TRBV13	CASRDTRSGNTIYF	TGTGCCAGCAGGGACACACGCTCTGGAAACACCATATATTTT
many	TRBJ1-1	12	-	TRBV6-5	CASSYSEGLAFF	TGTGCCAGCAGTTACTCAGAGGGGCTGGCTTTCTTT
many	TRBJ2-5	14	-	TRBV19	CASRSVGRGETQYF	TGTGCCAGTAGATCCGTGGGAAGGGGAGAGACCCAGTACTTC
-	TRBJ2-2	17	TRBD2	TRBV12-3/TRBV12-4	CASSRLAGGKYTGELFF	TGTGCCAGCAGTCGACTAGCGGGAGGAAAGTACACCGGGGAGCTGTTTTTT
many	TRBJ2-1	15	TRBD1	TRBV20-1	CSARLPGQRFNEQFF	TGCAGTGCTAGGTTACCGGGACAGAGATTCAATGAGCAGTTCTTC
many	TRBJ2-5	13	-	TRBV24-1	CATSESGVKTQYF	TGTGCCACCAGTGAGTCAGGGGTAAAGACCCAGTACTTC
-	TRBJ1-1	15	-	TRBV5-1	CASSSTRTERGEAFF	TGCGCCAGCAGCTCCACCAGGACCGAGAGAGGTGAAGCTTTCTTT
many	TRBJ2-7	15	-	TRBV6-1	CASSETPMGLYEQYF	TGTGCCAGCAGTGAAACCCCTATGGGGTTATACGAGCAGTACTTC
few	TRBJ2-5	17	-	TRBV20-1	CSARDENRPWYQETQYF	TGCAGTGCTAGAGATGAAAACAGGCCGTGGTACCAAGAGACCCAGTACTTC
many	TRBJ1-2	13	-	TRBV5-1	CASSAGPSDGYTF	TGCGCCAGCAGCGCCGGGCCATCGGATGGCTACACCTTC
many	TRBJ1-1	15	-	TRBV15	CATEQRYGGNTEAFF	TGTGCCACAGAGCAGCGATACGGGGGGAACACTGAAGCTTTCTTT
many	TRBJ1-3	17	-	TRBV15	CATSRDPPGTEGNTIYF	TGTGCCACCAGCAGAGATCCGCCAGGGACCGAGGGAAACACCATATATTTT
many	TRBJ2-3	16	TRBD2	TRBV28	CASSPRLAGVTDTQYF	TGTGCCAGCAGTCCCCGACTAGCGGGAGTCACAGATACGCAGTATTTT
many	TRBJ2-1	17	TRBD2	TRBV12-3/TRBV12-4	CASSLELAGNLYNEQFF	TGTGCCAGCAGTTTAGAGCTAGCGGGAAACCTCTACAATGAGCAGTTCTTC
few	TRBJ2-7	16	-	TRBV6-1	CASSDPTLRRVLEQYF	TGTGCCAGCAGTGACCCCACCCTCAGGCGGGTTCTAGAGCAGTACTTC
-	TRBJ1-5	19	-	TRBV28	CASSRPRQDRGSVTQPQHF	TGTGCCAGCAGTCGTCCCCGACAGGATCGGGGGTCCGTCACTCAGCCCCAGCATTTT
many	TRBJ2-5	14	TRBD1	TRBV27	CASSFSPGGETQYF	TGTGCCAGCAGTTTCTCCCCAGGGGGAGAGACCCAGTACTTC
many	TRBJ2-5	17	TRBD2	TRBV7-7	CASSMRGGGRAFETQYF	TGTGCTAGCAGCATGAGAGGAGGCGGGAGGGCCTTTGAGACCCAGTACTTC
few	TRBJ1-5	14	TRBD1	TRBV20-1	CSARVQGAVPPQHF	TGCAGTGCTAGAGTCCAGGGGGCCGTCCCGCCCCAGCATTTT
-	TRBJ2-2	17	-	TRBV20-1	CSARDTRRGSHTGELFF	TGCAGTGCTAGAGATACCCGACGAGGGAGTCATACTGGGGAGCTGTTTTTT
many	TRBJ1-4	12	-	TRBV28	CASTGGGEKLFF	TGTGCCAGCACGGGGGGAGGTGAAAAACTGTTTTTT
many	TRBJ2-3	16	TRBD2	TRBV27	CASSSKAWTRSDTQYF	TGTGCCAGCAGTTCCAAAGCCTGGACTAGATCAGATACGCAGTATTTT
-	TRBJ1-1	14	-	TRBV10-3	CAISVQGMNTEAFF	TGTGCCATCAGTGTACAGGGTATGAACACTGAAGCTTTCTTT
-	TRBJ1-2	15	TRBD1	TRBV6-1	CASSGTGVRNYGYTF	TGTGCCAGCAGTGGGACAGGCGTTCGTAACTATGGCTACACCTTC
-	TRBJ2-1	14	TRBD1	TRBV27	CASGLRDSSYEQFF	TGTGCCAGCGGTCTCCGGGACAGCTCCTACGAGCAGTTCTTC
many	TRBJ2-7	17	-	TRBV27	CASSLLPVGGAVGKQYF	TGTGCCAGCAGTTTACTTCCGGTGGGGGGGGCCGTCGGAAAGCAGTACTTC
many	TRBJ1-5	16	-	TRBV28	CASSLSTGQINQPQHF	TGTGCCAGCAGTTTATCAACAGGGCAAATCAATCAGCCCCAGCATTTT
many	TRBJ1-1	15	-	TRBV18	CASSPHIGGFTEAFF	TGTGCCAGCTCACCACATATTGGGGGCTTCACTGAAGCTTTCTTT
many	TRBJ2-1	16	TRBD2	TRBV4-2	CASSQDQREGYNEQFF	TGTGCCAGCAGCCAAGACCAGCGGGAGGGTTACAATGAGCAGTTCTTC
many	TRBJ1-2	13	TRBD1	TRBV12-3/TRBV12-4	CASSFGTDYGYTF	TGTGCCAGCAGTTTTGGGACAGACTATGGCTACACCTTC
many	TRBJ2-1	16	-	TRBV5-6	CASSRQDRGPYNEQFF	TGTGCCAGCAGCCGTCAAGATCGAGGACCCTACAATGAGCAGTTCTTC
-	TRBJ1-6	15	-	TRBV15	CATSRDRDPGSPLHF	TGTGCCACCAGCAGAGATAGGGACCCAGGGTCACCCCTCCACTTT
many	TRBJ1-2	12	-	TRBV20-1	CSAAGQGNGYTF	TGCAGTGCCGCGGGGCAGGGGAACGGCTACACCTTC
many	TRBJ2-3	14	TRBD2	TRBV10-3	CAISKRESTDTQYF	TGTGCCATCAGTAAGCGGGAAAGCACAGATACGCAGTATTTT
many	TRBJ2-1	19	TRBD2	TRBV7-9	CASSLVASGRIGSYNEQFF	TGTGCCAGCAGCTTAGTGGCTAGCGGGAGGATAGGCTCCTACAATGAGCAGTTCTTC
many	TRBJ2-7	12	-	TRBV30	CAWSVTWGEQYF	TGTGCCTGGAGTGTAACTTGGGGAGAGCAGTACTTC
many	TRBJ2-2	18	TRBD2	TRBV5-1	CASSSYGLAGALTGELFF	TGCGCCAGCAGCTCCTACGGACTAGCGGGAGCCCTGACCGGGGAGCTGTTTTTT
few	TRBJ2-7	14	-	TRBV4-2	CASSQERSSYEQYF	TGTGCCAGCAGCCAAGAGCGGAGCTCCTACGAGCAGTACTTC
few	TRBJ2-6	16	TRBD1	TRBV13	CASSFKGALGANVLTF	TGTGCCAGCAGCTTTAAGGGGGCGTTAGGGGCCAACGTCCTGACTTTC
many	TRBJ1-1	14	-	TRBV25-1	CASSEFTASTEAFF	TGTGCCAGCAGTGAATTCACGGCGAGCACTGAAGCTTTCTTT
many	TRBJ1-4	15	TRBD1	TRBV6-1	CASSARQGAVEKLFF	TGTGCCAGCAGTGCCCGACAGGGGGCGGTTGAAAAACTGTTTTTT
many	TRBJ2-7	10	-	TRBV20-1	CSARDVEQYF	TGCAGTGCTAGAGACGTCGAGCAGTACTTC
many	TRBJ1-1	15	-	TRBV6-1	CASSYRGWGNTEAFF	TGTGCCAGCAGTTACCGGGGGTGGGGAAACACTGAAGCTTTCTTT
-	TRBJ2-7	11	-	TRBV27	CASSSLGEQHF	TGTGCCAGCAGCTCTCTAGGCGAGCAGCACTTC
many	TRBJ1-6	14	-	TRBV12-3/TRBV12-4	CASSRLESRSPLHF	TGTGCCAGCAGTCGTTTAGAGTCAAGGTCACCCCTCCACTTT
many	TRBJ1-5	13	TRBD1	TRBV28	CATKTGATQPQHF	TGTGCCACTAAGACAGGGGCCACCCAGCCCCAGCATTTT
many	TRBJ1-5	14	-	TRBV27	CASSPDHSNQPQHF	TGTGCCAGCAGCCCAGACCATAGCAATCAGCCCCAGCATTTT
few	TRBJ1-3	11	-	TRBV10-3	CAISSGNTIYF	TGTGCCATCAGTTCTGGAAACACCATATATTTT
many	TRBJ2-7	14	-	TRBV11-2	CASSGRQGSYEQYF	TGTGCCAGCAGCGGGCGGCAGGGCTCCTACGAGCAGTACTTC
many	TRBJ2-7	15	TRBD1	TRBV7-9	CASSSPPGQGDEQYF	TGTGCCAGCAGCTCACCCCCCGGACAGGGCGACGAGCAGTACTTC
many	TRBJ2-3	16	TRBD2	TRBV20-1	CSARAETSGSTDTQYF	TGCAGTGCTAGAGCCGAGACTAGCGGAAGCACAGATACGCAGTATTTT